This T cell receptor (beta chain) was profiled in a study of cytotoxic CD8 clonotypes in ibrutinib-treated CLL. Across the study: Among the patients, more than ten presented as relapsed/refractory and around 15 as treatment-naive; about 17 showed unmutated IGHV.

Measured with immunoSEQ multiplex PCR; TCRdb has only the in-frame clones, and not every one. Of roughly 300,000 clones in the sample, roughly four fifths were seen once. V dropped 11 bases and J dropped 7 bases, with 7 bases sitting between them. This CDR3 comprises 9 residues. CDR1 is SNHLY, CDR2 FYNNEI, per germline. This TCR derives from a human donor with chronic lymphocytic leukemia. This chain joins TRBV2 and TRBJ2-3; the D is unclear. The sample here was PBMCs, taken at disease progression, from a patient treated with ibrutinib. CDR3 in amino acids: CAGFNTQYF. In DNA form, the CDR3 reads TGTGCCGGATTTAATACGCAGTATTTT.